These T cell receptor beta chains were read from a single sample in a study of metastatic and nonmetastatic thyroid tumors. TCRdb re-analyzed the PCR reads using MiXCR. The sample includes some 34,000 clones, approximately 15% of them seen just once. The specimen was blood. Receptor source: a female donor with papillary thyroid cancer or a benign thyroid nodule (not recorded which). Some clones in this sample may be carry-over from other donors' samples. CDR3s include the opening cysteine and the closing phenylalanine or tryptophan. Fields, in order: J gene, V gene, D gene, clone size, CDR3 DNA, CDR3 protein. D genes are given only for firm matches. For some rows the clone size is stated as once, few or many, or as a class when expanded; others skip it.

>TRBJ1-1|TRBV4-2|NA|many
TGTGCCAGCAGCCAAGGTGGGTTCACTGAAGCTTTCTTT
CASSQGGFTEAFF
>TRBJ2-2|TRBV11-1|NA|NA
TGTGCCAGCAGCTATGGGTGGCTTACTAACACCGGGGAGCTGTTTTTT
CASSYGWLTNTGELFF
>TRBJ2-5|TRBV18|TRBD1|many
TGTGCCAGCTCACCAAACAGGGGGCGAGAAGAGACCCAGTACTTC
CASSPNRGREETQYF
>TRBJ2-7|TRBV10-2|TRBD1|few
TGCTCCAGCATCCGGGACAGCTCCTACGAGCAGTACTTC
CSSIRDSSYEQYF
>TRBJ1-6|TRBV6-2/TRBV6-3|TRBD1|few
TGTGCCAGCATCCGACAGGGGGCACCCCTCCACTTT
CASIRQGAPLHF
>TRBJ2-3|TRBV11-1|TRBD2|many
TGTGCCAGCAGCTTAGCCAGACTAGCGGGAAACACAGATACGCAGTATTTT
CASSLARLAGNTDTQYF
>TRBJ2-7|TRBV12-3/TRBV12-4|NA|NA
TGTGCCAACAGCCCGGACACCTCCTACGAGCAGTACTTC
CANSPDTSYEQYF
>TRBJ2-3|TRBV7-6|NA|many
TGTGCCAGCAGCTTAGGGACAGAAGGAGGAGATACGCAGTATTTT
CASSLGTEGGDTQYF
>TRBJ2-7|TRBV20-1|NA|NA
TGCAGTGCTAGAGACCAGCTGGAGGTTTCCCACGAGCAGTACTTC
CSARDQLEVSHEQYF
>TRBJ2-7|TRBV7-2|TRBD1|few
TGTGCCAGCAGCTTATCGGGACAGAGATCCTACGAGCAGTACTTC
CASSLSGQRSYEQYF
>TRBJ1-6|TRBV7-2|TRBD1|many
TGTGCCAGCAGCTTAGGCAGGGGGAGGTATCATTCACCCCTCCACTTT
CASSLGRGRYHSPLHF
>TRBJ2-2|TRBV19|NA|many
TGTGCCAGTAGTACCTCATTAAACACCGGGGAGCTGTTTTTT
CASSTSLNTGELFF
>TRBJ2-1|TRBV5-1|TRBD2|many
TGCGCCAGCCAGAGAGCGGGGGCGCGAAATGAGCAGTTCTTC
CASQRAGARNEQFF
>TRBJ2-7|TRBV28|TRBD1|few
TGTGCCAGCATCCCCGCGGGGACAGGGCCCTACGAGCAGTACTTC
CASIPAGTGPYEQYF
>TRBJ2-7|TRBV20-1|TRBD2|medium-sized
TGCAGTGCTATAGCGGGAGGGCCTTTGTGGGAGCAGTACTTC
CSAIAGGPLWEQYF
>TRBJ1-2|TRBV7-2|NA|NA
TGTGCCAACAGCCTGGTCCGGGGGGCTGCCCTAGGCTACACCTTC
CANSLVRGAALGYTF
>TRBJ2-3|TRBV2|NA|many
TGTGCCAGCAGGGGCCAAATTAGCACAGATACGCAGTATTTT
CASRGQISTDTQYF
>TRBJ1-6|TRBV20-1|NA|many
TGCAGTGCTGGCGTAGGTGGCCGACCCCACTTT
CSAGVGGRPHF
>TRBJ1-1|TRBV28|NA|few
TGTGCCAGCATTTTATGTGAGAACACTGAAGCTTTCTTT
CASILCENTEAFF
>TRBJ1-2|TRBV27|TRBD1|NA
TGTGCCAGCAGTTTGACCAGGGGGCTTTTATTCGTCTATGGCTACACCTTC
CASSLTRGLLFVYGYTF
>TRBJ2-2|TRBV6-2/TRBV6-3|NA|many
TGTGCCAGCAGTTACGGCGGCTACGGGGAGCTGTTTTTT
CASSYGGYGELFF
>TRBJ2-5|TRBV15|NA|NA
TGTGTCACCAGCAGAGACGGACACGTTCAAGAGACCAAGTACTTC
CVTSRDGHVQETKYF
>TRBJ1-4|TRBV7-2|TRBD1|many
TGTGCCAGCAGCGAACAGGGGGAGAATGAAAAACTGTTTTTT
CASSEQGENEKLFF
>TRBJ2-3|TRBV7-3|TRBD1|NA
TGTGCCAGCAGCTCCCGGGACAGTGCAGATACCCAGTATTTT
CASSSRDSADTQYF
>TRBJ2-5|TRBV12-3/TRBV12-4|TRBD1|many
TGTGCCAGCAGTTCGGGACAGCGGGAGACCCAGTACTTC
CASSSGQRETQYF
>TRBJ2-6|TRBV7-9|TRBD2|many
TGTGCCAGCAGCCTAAAAAGGCCAGGGAGGGATGGGGCCAACGTCCTGACTTTC
CASSLKRPGRDGANVLTF
>TRBJ1-2|TRBV9|NA|many
TGTGCCAGCAGCGTAGGCTCGACTAACTATGGCTACACCTTC
CASSVGSTNYGYTF
>TRBJ2-1|TRBV6-2/TRBV6-3|NA|medium-sized
TGTGCCAGCAGCCGAACCACTAGCAACTACAATGAGCAGTTCTTC
CASSRTTSNYNEQFF
>TRBJ2-7|TRBV20-1|TRBD2|NA
TGCAGTGCTAGAGAACGGAGCGGGGTGGTAGCCTACGAGCAGTACTTC
CSARERSGVVAYEQYF
>TRBJ2-1|TRBV15|TRBD2|many
TGTGCCACCAGCAGAGGGGGAGGGCAGGTGGACTACAATGAGCAGTTCTTC
CATSRGGGQVDYNEQFF
>TRBJ1-2|TRBV27|NA|many
TGTGCCAGCAGTTCCCACTCGGAGGGGATAAAGGATGGCTACACCTTC
CASSSHSEGIKDGYTF
>TRBJ1-6|TRBV11-2|TRBD1|many
TGTGCCAGCAGCCTGACAGGGGGCGACTCACCCCTCCACTTT
CASSLTGGDSPLHF
>TRBJ1-2|TRBV28|NA|NA
TGTGCCAGCAGCCCTCGGCCTTTATTTAGCTATGGCTACACCTTC
CASSPRPLFSYGYTF
>TRBJ2-3|TRBV12-3/TRBV12-4|NA|few
TGTGCCAGCAGTTTAACAGATACGCAGTATTTT
CASSLTDTQYF
>TRBJ1-1|TRBV5-4|TRBD1|NA
TGTGCCAGCAGCCCAGGGGGGGGACAGGGTGTCGCTGAAGCTTTCTTT
CASSPGGGQGVAEAFF
>TRBJ2-7|TRBV30|TRBD1|many
TGTGCCTGGAGAACAGGGGGCGGCGAGCAGTACTTC
CAWRTGGGEQYF
>TRBJ1-4|TRBV25-1|NA|many
TGTGCCAGCAGTGCGGGGTTCGACGAAAAACTGTTTTTT
CASSAGFDEKLFF
>TRBJ1-1|TRBV11-2|NA|many
TGTGCCAGCAGCTTAGCCCGACCCACTGAAGCTTTCTTT
CASSLARPTEAFF
>TRBJ2-7|TRBV28|TRBD2|NA
TGTGCCAGCAGTCCGGCGAGCGGGAGGTCCTACGAGCAGTACTTC
CASSPASGRSYEQYF
>TRBJ1-2|TRBV7-9|NA|many
TGTGCCAGCAGACTGGACGGGGACTATGGCTACACCTTC
CASRLDGDYGYTF
>TRBJ2-3|TRBV27|NA|many
TGTGCCACCATCAGGGGGGGCAACACAGATACGCAGTATTTT
CATIRGGNTDTQYF
>TRBJ2-1|TRBV28|TRBD2|few
TGTGCCAGCAGTCCTATCGGGGGGGCGGCGCGTGATCAGTTCTTC
CASSPIGGAARDQFF
>TRBJ2-7|TRBV12-3/TRBV12-4|TRBD1|many
TGTGCCAGCAACCCGGGACAGGCTAGTCTCGAGCAGTACTTC
CASNPGQASLEQYF
>TRBJ2-5|TRBV4-1|NA|NA
TGCGCCAGCAGCCTTAGGTTTAGGGCGAAAGAGACCCAGTACTTC
CASSLRFRAKETQYF
>TRBJ2-7|TRBV5-1|NA|many
TGCGCCAGCAGCTTGGGGGGATACGAGCAGTACTTC
CASSLGGYEQYF
>TRBJ2-5|TRBV5-4|TRBD2|many
TGTGCCAGCAGAGATGAAAGCGGGAGGACGGGGGAGACCCAGTACTTC
CASRDESGRTGETQYF
>TRBJ2-1|TRBV3-1|NA|many
TGTGCCAGCCACGGGACTGGCTCCTACAATGAGCAGTTCTTC
CASHGTGSYNEQFF
>TRBJ1-2|TRBV5-1|TRBD1|NA
TGCGCCAGCAGCTCGGAGACAGGGTGGGATGGCTACACCTTC
CASSSETGWDGYTF
>TRBJ2-1|TRBV4-3|TRBD1|NA
TGCGCCAGCATCCAGGACAGGGTGGCCTACAATGAGCAGTTCTTC
CASIQDRVAYNEQFF
>TRBJ2-5|TRBV3-1|TRBD1|NA
TGTGCCAGCAGCCACCTCCGTATGGGACAGGGCGAGACCCAGTACTTC
CASSHLRMGQGETQYF
>TRBJ1-1|TRBV28|TRBD1|NA
TGTGCCATCAGTGCGTCGTGGACAGGGAGGACTGAAGCTTTCTTT
CAISASWTGRTEAFF
>TRBJ2-1|TRBV2|NA|NA
TGTGCCAGCAGCGTCAGGCGGGTCTGGCATTTCTTC
CASSVRRVWHFF